This T cell receptor beta chain emerged from a study of early T cells in non-severe SARS-CoV-2 infection. The study, taken as a whole, reports: VDJdb-based annotation leaned toward anti-spike CD8 responses and missed private and CD4 specificities.

The CDR3 covers 17 residues. Trimming left V 4 bases short and J 0 bases short, with 16 bases between. Looked up from germline, CDR1 is MDHEN and CDR2 is SYDVKM. This clonotype was counted ten times or more. Its antigen is not identified. Individual cDNA molecules carried attached unique molecular identifiers. TCRdb recomputed calls from the 5' RACE reads with MiXCR, one row per CDR3 protein. The sample records about 38,000 distinct CDR3 sequences, approximately 6.6% being singletons. This clonotype originated in an adult who was a healthcare worker with PCR-confirmed SARS-CoV-2 infection or an uninfected control (not recorded which). Sample: whole blood, taken at baseline. This chain links TRBV28 with TRBJ1-5; no clear D gene. The CDR3 DNA follows: TGTGCCAGCAGTTCTTGGGAGGGCCAGTATAGCAATCAGCCCCAGCATTTT. Its translation: CASSSWEGQYSNQPQHF.